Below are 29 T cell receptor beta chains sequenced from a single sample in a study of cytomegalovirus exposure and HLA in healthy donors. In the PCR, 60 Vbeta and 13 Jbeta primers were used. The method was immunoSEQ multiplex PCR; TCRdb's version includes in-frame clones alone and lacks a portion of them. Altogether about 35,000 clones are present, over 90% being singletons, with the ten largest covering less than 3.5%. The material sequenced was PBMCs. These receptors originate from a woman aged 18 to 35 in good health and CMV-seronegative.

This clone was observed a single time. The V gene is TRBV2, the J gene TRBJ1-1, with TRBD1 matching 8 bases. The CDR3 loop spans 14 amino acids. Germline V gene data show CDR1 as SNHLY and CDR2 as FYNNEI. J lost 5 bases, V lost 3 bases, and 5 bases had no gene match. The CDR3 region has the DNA TGTGCCAGCAGTGAGCAGGGGGCGCGAACTGAAGCTTTCTTT. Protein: CASSEQGARTEAFF.

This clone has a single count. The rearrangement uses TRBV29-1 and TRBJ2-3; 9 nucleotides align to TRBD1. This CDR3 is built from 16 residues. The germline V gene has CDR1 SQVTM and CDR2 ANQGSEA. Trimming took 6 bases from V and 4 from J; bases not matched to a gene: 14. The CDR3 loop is CSVLPGDRVESDTQYF. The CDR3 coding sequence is TGCAGCGTCCTCCCTGGGGACAGGGTGGAGTCAGATACGCAGTATTTT.

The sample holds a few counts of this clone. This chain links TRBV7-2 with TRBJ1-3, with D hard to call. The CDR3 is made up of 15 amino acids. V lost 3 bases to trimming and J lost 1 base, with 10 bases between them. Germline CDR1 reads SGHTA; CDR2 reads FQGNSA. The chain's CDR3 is CASSLEGFSGNTIYF. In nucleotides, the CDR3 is TGTGCCAGCAGCTTGGAGGGCTTTTCTGGAAACACCATATATTTT.

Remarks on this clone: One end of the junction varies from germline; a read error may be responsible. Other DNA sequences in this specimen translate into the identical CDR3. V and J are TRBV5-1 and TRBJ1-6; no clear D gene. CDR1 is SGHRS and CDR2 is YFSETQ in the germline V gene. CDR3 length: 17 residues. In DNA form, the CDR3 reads TGCGCCAGCAGCTCGACGGAGTCTCGCTCCTATAATTCCCCCCTCCACTTT. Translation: CASSSTESRSYNSPLHF.

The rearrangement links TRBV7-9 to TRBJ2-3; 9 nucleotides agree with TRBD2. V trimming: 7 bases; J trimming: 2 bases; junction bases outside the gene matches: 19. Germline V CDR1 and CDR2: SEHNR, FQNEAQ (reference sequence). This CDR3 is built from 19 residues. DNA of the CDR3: TGTGCCAGCACTTTAGGTCAAGCGGGAGGCCAAAGTAACACAGATACGCAGTATTTT. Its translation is CASTLGQAGGQSNTDTQYF.

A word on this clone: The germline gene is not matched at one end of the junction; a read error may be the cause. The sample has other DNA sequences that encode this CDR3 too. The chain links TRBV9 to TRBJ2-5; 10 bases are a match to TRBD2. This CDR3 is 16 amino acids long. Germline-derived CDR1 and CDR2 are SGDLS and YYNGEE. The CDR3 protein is CASSATSGLMQETQYF. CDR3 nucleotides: TGCGCCAGCAGCGCGACTAGCGGGTTAATGCAAGAGACCCAGTACTTC.

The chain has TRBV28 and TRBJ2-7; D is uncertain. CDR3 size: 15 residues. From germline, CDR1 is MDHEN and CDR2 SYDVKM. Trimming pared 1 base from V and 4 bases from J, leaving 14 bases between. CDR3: CASSLSVYRIYEQYF. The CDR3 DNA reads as TGTGCCAGCAGTTTATCAGTTTACAGAATATACGAGCAGTACTTC.

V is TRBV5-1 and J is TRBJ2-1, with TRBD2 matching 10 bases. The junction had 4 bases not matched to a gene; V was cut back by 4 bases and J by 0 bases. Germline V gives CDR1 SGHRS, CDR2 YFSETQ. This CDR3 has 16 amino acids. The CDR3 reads CASSPSSGSSYNEQFF. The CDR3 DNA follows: TGCGCCAGCAGCCCCTCTAGCGGGAGCTCCTACAATGAGCAGTTCTTC. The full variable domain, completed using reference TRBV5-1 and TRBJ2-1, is KAGVTQTPRYLIKTRGQQVTLSCSPISGHRSVSWYQQTPGQGLQFLFEYFSETQRNKGNFPGRFSGRQFSNSRSEMNVSTLELGDSALYLCASSPSSGSSYNEQFFGPGTRLTVL.

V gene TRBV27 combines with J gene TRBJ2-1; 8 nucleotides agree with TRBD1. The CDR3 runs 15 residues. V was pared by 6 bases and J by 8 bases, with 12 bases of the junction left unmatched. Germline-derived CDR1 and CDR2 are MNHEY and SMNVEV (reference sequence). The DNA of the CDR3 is TGTGCCAGCAGCAATCTCGGGCAGGGGGCTCATGAGCAGTTCTTC. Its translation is CASSNLGQGAHEQFF.

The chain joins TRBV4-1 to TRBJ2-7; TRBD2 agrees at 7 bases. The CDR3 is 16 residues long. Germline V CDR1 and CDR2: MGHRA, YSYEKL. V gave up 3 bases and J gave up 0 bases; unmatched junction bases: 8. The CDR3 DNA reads TGCGCCAGCAGCCACGCTAGCGGAGTTGCCTCCTACGAGCAGTACTTC. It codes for CASSHASGVASYEQYF.

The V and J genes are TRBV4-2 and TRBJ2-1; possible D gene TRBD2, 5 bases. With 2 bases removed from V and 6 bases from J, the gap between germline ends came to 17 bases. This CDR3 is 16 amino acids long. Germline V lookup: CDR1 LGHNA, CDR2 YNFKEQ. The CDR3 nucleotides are TGTGCCAGCAGCCAACCACGAGGAGAGGGTCTCAATGAGCAGTTCTTC. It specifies CASSQPRGEGLNEQFF.

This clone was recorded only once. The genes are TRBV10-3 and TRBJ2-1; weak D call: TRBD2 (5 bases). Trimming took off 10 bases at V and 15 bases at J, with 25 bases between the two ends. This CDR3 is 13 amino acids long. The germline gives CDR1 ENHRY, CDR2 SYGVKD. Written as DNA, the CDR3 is TGTGCCACCCTTGGGGTGCTTCGGGGTGGTCCGTTCTTC. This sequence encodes CATLGVLRGGPFF.

The CDR3 DNA sequence: TGCAGCTCATCCGGGACAGGGATCAATTACAATGAGCAGTTCTTC. It encodes CSSSGTGINYNEQFF. The gene calls are TRBV29-1 and TRBJ2-1, with 9 positions matching TRBD1. The V gene end was trimmed by 8 bases and the J gene end by 4 bases; junction bases not matched to a gene: 12. In germline, CDR1 is SQVTM, CDR2 ANQGSEA. CDR3 size: 15 residues.

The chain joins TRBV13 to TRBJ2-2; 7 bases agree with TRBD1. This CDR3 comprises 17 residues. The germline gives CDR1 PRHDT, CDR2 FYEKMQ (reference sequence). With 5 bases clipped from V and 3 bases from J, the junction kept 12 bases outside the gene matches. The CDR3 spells CASSLTRTGGDTGELFF. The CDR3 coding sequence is TGTGCCAGCAGCCTGACCCGGACAGGTGGGGACACCGGGGAGCTGTTTTTT.

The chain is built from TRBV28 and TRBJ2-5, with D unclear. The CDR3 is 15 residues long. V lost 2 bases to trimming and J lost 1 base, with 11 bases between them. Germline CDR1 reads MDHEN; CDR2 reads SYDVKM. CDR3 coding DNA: TGTGCCAGCAGTTTACGGTCGACTTCCCAAGAGACCCAGTACTTC. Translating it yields CASSLRSTSQETQYF.

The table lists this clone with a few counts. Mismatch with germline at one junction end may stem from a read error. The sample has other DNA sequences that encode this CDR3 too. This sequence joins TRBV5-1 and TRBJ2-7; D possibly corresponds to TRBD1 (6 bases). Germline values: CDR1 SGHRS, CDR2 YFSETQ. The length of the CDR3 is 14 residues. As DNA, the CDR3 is TGTGCCAGCAGCCCCGACAGGCATCAATACGAGCAGTACTTC. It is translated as CASSPDRHQYEQYF.

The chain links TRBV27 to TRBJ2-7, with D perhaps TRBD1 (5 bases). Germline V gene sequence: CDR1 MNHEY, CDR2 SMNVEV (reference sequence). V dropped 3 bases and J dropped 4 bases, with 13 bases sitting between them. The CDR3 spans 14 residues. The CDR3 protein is CASSFSQGTYEQYF. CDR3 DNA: TGTGCCAGCAGTTTCTCGCAGGGAACGTACGAGCAGTACTTC.

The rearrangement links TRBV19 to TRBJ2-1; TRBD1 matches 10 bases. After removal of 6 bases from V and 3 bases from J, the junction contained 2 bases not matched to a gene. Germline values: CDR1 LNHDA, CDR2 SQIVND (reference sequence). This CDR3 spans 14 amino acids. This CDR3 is CASRGDRGYNEQFF. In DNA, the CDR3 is TGTGCCAGTAGGGGGGACAGGGGCTACAATGAGCAGTTCTTC.

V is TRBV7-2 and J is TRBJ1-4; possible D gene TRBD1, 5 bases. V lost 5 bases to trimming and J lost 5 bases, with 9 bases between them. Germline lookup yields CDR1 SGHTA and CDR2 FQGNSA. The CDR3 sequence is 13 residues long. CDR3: CASSRGQNEKLFF. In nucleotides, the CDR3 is TGTGCCAGCAGCCGCGGACAAAATGAAAAACTGTTTTTT.

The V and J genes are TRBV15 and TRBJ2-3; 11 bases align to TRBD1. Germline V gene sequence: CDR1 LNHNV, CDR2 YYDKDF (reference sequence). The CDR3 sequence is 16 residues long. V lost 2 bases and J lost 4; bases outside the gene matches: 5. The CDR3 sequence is CATSRPDRGHPDTQYF. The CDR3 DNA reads TGTGCCACCAGCAGACCGGACAGGGGGCATCCAGATACGCAGTATTTT.

CDR3 region: CASSVGLAGTLQETQYF. Here the CDR3 DNA reads TGTGCCAGCAGCGTGGGACTAGCGGGGACCCTCCAAGAGACCCAGTACTTC. The chain has TRBV11-2 and TRBJ2-5, with 13 bases lining up with TRBD2. With V trimmed by 5 bases and J by 1 base, 7 bases remained unmatched. Germline CDR1 and CDR2: SGHAT and FQNNGV. The CDR3 is made up of 17 amino acids.

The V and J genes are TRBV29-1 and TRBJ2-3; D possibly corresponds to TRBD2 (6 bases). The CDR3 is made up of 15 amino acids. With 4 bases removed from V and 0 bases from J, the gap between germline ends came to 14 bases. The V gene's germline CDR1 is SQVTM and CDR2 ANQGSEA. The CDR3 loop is CSVGSLALSTDTQYF. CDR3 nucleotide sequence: TGCAGCGTTGGTTCTCTAGCGCTTAGCACAGATACGCAGTATTTT.

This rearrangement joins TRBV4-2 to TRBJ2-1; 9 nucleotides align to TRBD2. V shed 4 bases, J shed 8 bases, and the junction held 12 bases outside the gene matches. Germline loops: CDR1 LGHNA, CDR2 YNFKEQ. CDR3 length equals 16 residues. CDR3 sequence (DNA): TGTGCCAGCAGCCTATTGGGGACTAGCCCTTTAGATGAGCAGTTCTTC. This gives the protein CASSLLGTSPLDEQFF.

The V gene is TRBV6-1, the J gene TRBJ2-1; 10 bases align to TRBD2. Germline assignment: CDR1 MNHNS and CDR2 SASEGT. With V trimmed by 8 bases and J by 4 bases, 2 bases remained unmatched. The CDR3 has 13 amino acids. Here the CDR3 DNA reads TGTGCCAGCTCTAGCGGGAGTTACAATGAGCAGTTCTTC. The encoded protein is CASSSGSYNEQFF.

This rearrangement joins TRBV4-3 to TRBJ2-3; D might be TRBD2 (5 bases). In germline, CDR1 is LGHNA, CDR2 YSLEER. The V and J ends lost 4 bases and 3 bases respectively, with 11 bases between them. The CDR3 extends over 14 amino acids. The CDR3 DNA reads TGCGCCAGCAGCCCCCTACTAGTAACAGATACGCAGTATTTT. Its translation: CASSPLLVTDTQYF.

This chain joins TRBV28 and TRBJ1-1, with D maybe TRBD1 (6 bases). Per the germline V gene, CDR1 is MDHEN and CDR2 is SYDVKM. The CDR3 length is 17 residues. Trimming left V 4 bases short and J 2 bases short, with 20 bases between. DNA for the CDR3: TGTGCCAGCAGTTATAAACAGGGCGAACCGCTTAACACTGAAGCTTTCTTT. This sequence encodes CASSYKQGEPLNTEAFF.

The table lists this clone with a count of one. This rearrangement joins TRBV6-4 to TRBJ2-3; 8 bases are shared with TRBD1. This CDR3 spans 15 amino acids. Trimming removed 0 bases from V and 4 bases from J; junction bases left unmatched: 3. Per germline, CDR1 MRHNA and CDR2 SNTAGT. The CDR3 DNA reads TGTGCCAGCAGTGACTCTGGACAGGGATCAGATACGCAGTATTTT. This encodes CASSDSGQGSDTQYF.

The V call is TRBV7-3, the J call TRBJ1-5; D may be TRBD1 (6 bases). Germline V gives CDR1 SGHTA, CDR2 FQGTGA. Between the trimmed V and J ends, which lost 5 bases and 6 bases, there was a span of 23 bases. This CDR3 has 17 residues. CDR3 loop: CASSTNRGGGIVQPQHF. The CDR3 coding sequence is TGTGCCAGCAGCACCAATAGGGGCGGGGGCATAGTTCAGCCCCAGCATTTT.

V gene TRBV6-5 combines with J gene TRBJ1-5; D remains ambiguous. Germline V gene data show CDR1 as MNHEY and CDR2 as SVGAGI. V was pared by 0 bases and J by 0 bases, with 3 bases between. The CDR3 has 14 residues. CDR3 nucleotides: TGTGCCAGCAGTTACTCCCGTAGCAATCAGCCCCAGCATTTT. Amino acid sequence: CASSYSRSNQPQHF.